The entry that follows covers one T cell receptor beta chain sequence. The data were taken from a study of blood T cell repertoires in COVID-19. Study in general: T cells, B-cell-depleted T cells, or PBMCs provided the cDNA or gDNA that served as material.

Measured with immunoSEQ multiplex PCR; TCRdb has only the in-frame clones, and not every one. The table shows 200,000 to 250,000 clones, with 80% to 90% occurring only once. Material: peripheral blood. This clonotype was sampled from a woman at least 80 years old with COVID-19, enrolled during active disease.

This CDR3 is CASSLVTGGEKLFF. DNA for the CDR3: TGTGCCAGCAGTTTAGTAACAGGGGGAGAAAAACTGTTTTTT. This chain uses TRBV28 with TRBJ1-4; 8 bases align to TRBD1. In germline, CDR1 is MDHEN, CDR2 SYDVKM. CDR3 size: 14 residues. Unmatched junction bases numbered 4, after V lost 2 bases and J lost 8 bases.